This T cell receptor beta chain came from a study of blood T cell repertoires in COVID-19. In the study overall: The United States, Italy and Spain supplied acute and convalescent COVID-19 samples. The analysed material was cDNA or gDNA that came from T cells, B-cell-depleted T cells, or PBMCs.

Seattle-derived patients entered the study during active infection and were followed longitudinally. Original analysis: Amplification of reference gene primers provided the estimated nucleated cell counts. Sequencing used immunoSEQ multiplex PCR; TCRdb keeps in-frame clones, though not all of them. D and trimming come from the DNA, and the V and J calls and clone size come from that table. The sample holds about 260,000 clones; more than 90% are singletons and the top ten take around 2.6%. Sequencing used peripheral blood. This clonotype was sampled from a person aged 18 to 30 with COVID-19, enrolled during active disease.

This chain's CDR3 is CASSLEGQATNEKLFF. The CDR3 DNA sequence: TGCGCCAGCAGCTTGGAGGGGCAAGCAACTAATGAAAAACTGTTTTTT. V usage is TRBV5-1 and J usage is TRBJ1-4, with D tentatively TRBD1 (5 bases). CDR1 and CDR2 (germline): SGHRS, YFSETQ. The CDR3 contains 16 residues. The V end was cut by 0 bases, the J end by 0 bases, with 9 bases between.